This TCR beta chain was found in a study of technical replicates of blood from a few donors (dated by TCRdb to the late 2010s). On this clone: Its antigen target is currently unknown. No base-level quality is on record; no much larger clone is a single base apart.

The method was the immunoSEQ multiplex PCR assay. Not all clones reach the TCRdb copy of this immuneACCESS table, which keeps in-frame sequences only. Checked studies attribute under half of the gap to unresolved V genes and leave the rest unexplained. A total of approximately 50,000 clones appear in this sample, about 82% of them only once. 5.6% of the sample is in the top ten clones. The CDR3 spans 16 residues, from the cysteine through the phenylalanine. Just the 48-base CDR3 DNA is kept, in frame starting at base 1. V ends up 4 bases short and J 3 bases short, with an unmatched junction base count of 11. Per the germline V gene (reference sequence), MNHNY is the CDR1 and SVGAGI is the CDR2.

Recombination connected TRBV6-6 to TRBJ2-5; 7 central bases correspond to TRBD2. The material sequenced was PBMCs. The TCR comes from a human donor in good health. Some clones in this sample may be carry-over from other donors' samples. The nucleotide sequence is TGTGCCAGCAGTTCCTTCCACGGGCTAGCGGAAGAGACCCAGTACTTC. Its amino acids are CASSSFHGLAEETQYF.